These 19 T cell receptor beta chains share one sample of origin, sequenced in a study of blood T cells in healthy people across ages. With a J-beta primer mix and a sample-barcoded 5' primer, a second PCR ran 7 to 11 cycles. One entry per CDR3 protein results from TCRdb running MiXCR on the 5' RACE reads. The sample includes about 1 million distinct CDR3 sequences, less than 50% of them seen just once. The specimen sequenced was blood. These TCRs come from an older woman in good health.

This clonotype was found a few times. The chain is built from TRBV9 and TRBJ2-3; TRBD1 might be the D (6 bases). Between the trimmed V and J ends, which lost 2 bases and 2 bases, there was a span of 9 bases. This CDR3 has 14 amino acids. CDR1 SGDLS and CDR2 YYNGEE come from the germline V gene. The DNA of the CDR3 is TGTGCCAGCAGCGTCCGGGACATCACAGATACGCAGTATTTT. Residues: CASSVRDITDTQYF.

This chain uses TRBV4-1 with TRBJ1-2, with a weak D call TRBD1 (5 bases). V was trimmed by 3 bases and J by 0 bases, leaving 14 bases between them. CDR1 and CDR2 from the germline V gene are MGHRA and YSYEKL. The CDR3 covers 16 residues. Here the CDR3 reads CASSQTAGITNYGYTF. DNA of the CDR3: TGCGCCAGCAGCCAGACGGCAGGGATAACTAACTATGGCTACACCTTC.

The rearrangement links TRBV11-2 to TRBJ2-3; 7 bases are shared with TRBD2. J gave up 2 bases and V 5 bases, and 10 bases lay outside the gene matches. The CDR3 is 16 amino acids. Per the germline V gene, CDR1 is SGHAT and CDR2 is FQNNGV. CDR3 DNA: TGTGCCAGCAGCCCCCGGGGAGGGAGGTACACAGATACGCAGTATTTT. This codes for CASSPRGGRYTDTQYF.

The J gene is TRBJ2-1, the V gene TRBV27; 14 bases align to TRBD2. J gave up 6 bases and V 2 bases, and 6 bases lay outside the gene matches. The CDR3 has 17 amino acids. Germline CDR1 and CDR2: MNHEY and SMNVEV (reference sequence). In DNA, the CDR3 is TGTGCCAGCAGTTTACTGGGACTAGCGGGAGTTGGCAATGAGCAGTTCTTC. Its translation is CASSLLGLAGVGNEQFF.

The CDR3 sequence: CASSHGTRRINTQYF. The DNA for the CDR3 is TGTGCCAGCAGCCACGGGACTAGGAGGATTAATACGCAGTATTTT. The chain links TRBV7-9 to TRBJ2-3, with 8 positions matching TRBD2. Losses at the gene ends were 5 bases for V and 7 bases for J; bases not matched to a gene: 11. Germline values: CDR1 SEHNR, CDR2 FQNEAQ (reference sequence). The CDR3 loop spans 15 amino acids. The full variable domain, completed using reference TRBV7-9 and TRBJ2-3, is DTGVSQNPRHKITKRGQNVTFRCDPISEHNRLYWYRQTLGQGPEFLTYFQNEAQLEKSRLLSDRFSAERPKGSFSTLEIQRTEQGDSAMYLCASSHGTRRINTQYFGPGTRLTVL.

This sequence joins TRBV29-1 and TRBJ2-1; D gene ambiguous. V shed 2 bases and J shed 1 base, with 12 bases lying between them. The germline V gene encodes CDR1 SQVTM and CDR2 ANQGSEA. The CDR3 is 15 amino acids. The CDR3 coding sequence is TGCAGCGTTGAAAGGGCAGGACCTTCCTACAATGAGCAGTTCTTC. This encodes CSVERAGPSYNEQFF.

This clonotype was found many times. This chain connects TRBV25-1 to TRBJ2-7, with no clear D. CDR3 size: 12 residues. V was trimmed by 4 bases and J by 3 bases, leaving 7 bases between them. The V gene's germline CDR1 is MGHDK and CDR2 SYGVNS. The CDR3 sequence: CASSGGIYEQYF. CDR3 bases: TGTGCCAGCAGTGGCGGCATCTACGAGCAGTACTTC.

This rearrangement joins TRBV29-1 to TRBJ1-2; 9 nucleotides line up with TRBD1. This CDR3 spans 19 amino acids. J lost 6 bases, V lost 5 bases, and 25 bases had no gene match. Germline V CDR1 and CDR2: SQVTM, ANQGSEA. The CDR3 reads CSVKQVKVGQGNQDDGYTF. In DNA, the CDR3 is TGCAGCGTTAAACAGGTGAAGGTGGGACAGGGAAATCAGGACGATGGCTACACCTTC.

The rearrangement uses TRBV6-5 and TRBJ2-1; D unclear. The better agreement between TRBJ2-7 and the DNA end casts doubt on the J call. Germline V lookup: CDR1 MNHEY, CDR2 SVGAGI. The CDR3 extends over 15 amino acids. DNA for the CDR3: TGTGCCAGCAGTTACTCGGCCGGCTCCTACAATGAGCAGTACTTC. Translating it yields CASSYSAGSYNEQYF.

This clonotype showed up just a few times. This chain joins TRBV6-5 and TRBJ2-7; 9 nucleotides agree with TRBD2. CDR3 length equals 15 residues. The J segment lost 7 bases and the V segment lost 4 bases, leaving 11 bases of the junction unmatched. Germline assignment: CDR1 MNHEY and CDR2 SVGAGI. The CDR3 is CASSSVREGLYEQYF. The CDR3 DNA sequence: TGTGCCAGCAGTTCCGTGCGGGAGGGCCTCTATGAGCAGTACTTC.

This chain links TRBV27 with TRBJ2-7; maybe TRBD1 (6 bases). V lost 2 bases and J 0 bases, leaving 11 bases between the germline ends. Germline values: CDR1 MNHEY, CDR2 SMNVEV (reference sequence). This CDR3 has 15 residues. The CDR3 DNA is TGTGCCAGCAGTTTAAGAGGACAGAGCTCCTACGAGCAGTACTTC. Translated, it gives CASSLRGQSSYEQYF.

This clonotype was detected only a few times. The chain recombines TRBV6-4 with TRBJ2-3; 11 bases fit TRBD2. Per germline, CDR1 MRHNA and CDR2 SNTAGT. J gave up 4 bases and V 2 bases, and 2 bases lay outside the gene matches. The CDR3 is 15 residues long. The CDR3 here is CASSDGTSGSDTQYF. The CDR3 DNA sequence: TGTGCCAGCAGTGACGGGACTAGCGGATCAGATACGCAGTATTTT.

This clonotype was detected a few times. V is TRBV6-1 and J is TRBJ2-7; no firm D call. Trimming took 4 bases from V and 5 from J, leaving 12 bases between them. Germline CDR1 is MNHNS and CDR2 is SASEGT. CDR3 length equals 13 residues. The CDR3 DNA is TGTGCCAGCAGTGTTGAGGAAGGAGACGAGCAGTACTTC. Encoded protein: CASSVEEGDEQYF.

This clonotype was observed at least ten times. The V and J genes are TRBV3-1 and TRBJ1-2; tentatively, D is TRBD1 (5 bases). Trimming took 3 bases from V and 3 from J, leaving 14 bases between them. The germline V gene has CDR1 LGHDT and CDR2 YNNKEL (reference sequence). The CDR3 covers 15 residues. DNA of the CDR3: TGTGCCAGCAGCCACCCGGGACGGATAGACTATGGCTACACCTTC. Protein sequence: CASSHPGRIDYGYTF.

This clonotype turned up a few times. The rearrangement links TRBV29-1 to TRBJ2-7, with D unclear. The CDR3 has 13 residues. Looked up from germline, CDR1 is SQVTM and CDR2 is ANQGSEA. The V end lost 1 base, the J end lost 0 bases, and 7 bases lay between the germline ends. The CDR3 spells CSVEGIRSYEQYF. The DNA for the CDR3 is TGCAGCGTTGAAGGGATCCGCTCCTACGAGCAGTACTTC.

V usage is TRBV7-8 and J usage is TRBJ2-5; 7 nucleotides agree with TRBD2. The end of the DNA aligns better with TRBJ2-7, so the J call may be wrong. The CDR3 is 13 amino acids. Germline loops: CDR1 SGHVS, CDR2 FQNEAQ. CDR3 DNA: TGTGCCAGCAGCCCCAGTCCGGGGGGCGAGCAGTACTTC. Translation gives CASSPSPGGEQYF.

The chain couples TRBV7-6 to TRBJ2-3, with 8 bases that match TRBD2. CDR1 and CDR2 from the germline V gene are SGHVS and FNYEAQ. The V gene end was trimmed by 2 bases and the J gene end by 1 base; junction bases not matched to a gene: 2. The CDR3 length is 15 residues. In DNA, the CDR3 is TGTGCCAGCAGCTTAACAGCGGGAGGCACAGATACGCAGTATTTT. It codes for CASSLTAGGTDTQYF.

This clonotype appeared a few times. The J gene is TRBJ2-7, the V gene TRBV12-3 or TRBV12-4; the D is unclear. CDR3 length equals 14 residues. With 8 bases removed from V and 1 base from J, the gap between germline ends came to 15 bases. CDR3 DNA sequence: TGTGCCAGCGGGAACGAGCAAGATTCCTACGAGCAGTACTTC. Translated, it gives CASGNEQDSYEQYF.

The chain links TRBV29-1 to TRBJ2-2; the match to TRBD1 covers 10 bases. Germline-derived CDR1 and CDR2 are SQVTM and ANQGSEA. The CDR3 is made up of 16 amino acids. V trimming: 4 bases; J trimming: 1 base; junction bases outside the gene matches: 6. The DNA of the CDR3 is TGCAGCGTTGTTAGGGGACAGGGGCTGAACACCGGGGAGCTGTTTTTT. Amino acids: CSVVRGQGLNTGELFF.